The sequence of this T cell receptor beta chain was determined in a study of CD8+CD57+ T cells in acquired aplastic anemia. Points from the study as a whole: CD8+ Simpson's diversity in patients was not significantly different from that in controls. Patients and controls shared 25 to 35 CD8+ CDR3 sequences, highly expressed in patients.

This clonotype was recorded at least ten times. The antigen is unknown. The CDR3 has 14 residues. Per germline, CDR1 LGHDT and CDR2 YNNKEL (reference sequence). V was clipped by 3 bases and J by 3 bases, with 12 bases between them. Genomic DNA acted as the template from which TCR beta VDJ combination and CDR3 sequence profiling were carried out. A single record per CDR3 protein comes from TCRdb applying MiXCR to the reads. The sample records 150,000 to 200,000 distinct CDR3 sequences, around 60% being singletons. The clonotype originates from a human donor in good health. The genes are TRBV3-1 and TRBJ2-7; tentative D call: TRBD2 (5 bases). The sequenced material came from sorted CD4+, CD8+, or CD8+CD57+ T cells (not recorded which) from PBMCs. CDR3 residues: CASSHPGSGYEQYF. DNA of the CDR3: TGTGCCAGCAGCCACCCGGGGAGCGGCTACGAGCAGTACTTC.